The 23 T cell receptor beta chains reported below all come from one sample, sequenced in a study of blood T cell repertoires in COVID-19. Method: immunoSEQ multiplex PCR; TCRdb's copy keeps in-frame clones and lacks some. The data contain roughly 160,000 clones, roughly 80% of them singletons. Sequenced sample: PBMCs or T cells enriched from blood (not recorded which). The receptors were gathered from a woman aged 60-75 years who had recovered from COVID-19.

V is TRBV19 and J is TRBJ2-5; no clear D gene. The CDR3 has 13 residues. Deletions cut 7 bases from V and 8 bases from J, with 17 bases between. CDR1 is LNHDA and CDR2 is SQIVND in the germline V gene (reference sequence). CDR3 sequence reads: CASNPGPPGTQYF. The CDR3 region has the DNA TGTGCCAGTAATCCAGGCCCGCCAGGCACCCAGTACTTC.

This clone was detected only once. The V gene is TRBV18, the J gene TRBJ2-5; D not certain. The length of the CDR3 is 14 residues. V gave up 4 bases and J gave up 4 bases, with 13 bases separating them. Germline CDR1 KGHSH, CDR2 LQKENI. CDR3 nucleotides: TGTGCCAGCTCACGGTCGAGAGGTGGAGAGACCCAGTACTTC. This translates into CASSRSRGGETQYF.

The chain has TRBV24-1 and TRBJ2-5, with unresolved D. Germline loops: CDR1 KGHDR, CDR2 SFDVKD. Trimming stripped 9 bases from V and 5 bases from J, with 12 bases between. The CDR3 extends over 12 amino acids. The CDR3 DNA follows: TGTGCCACCCAATCACCCGGGGAGACCCAGTACTTC. Translating it yields CATQSPGETQYF.

The chain links TRBV5-4 to TRBJ1-2; 7 bases align to TRBD1. V lost 0 bases to trimming and J lost 3 bases; unmatched junction nucleotides: 11. Germline V gene data show CDR1 as SGHNT and CDR2 as YYREEE (reference sequence). The CDR3 loop spans 17 amino acids. DNA of the CDR3: TGTGCCAGCAGCTTGGGTCGAGGGGGCGTCTTCGACTATGGCTACACCTTC. Protein: CASSLGRGGVFDYGYTF. The variable domain in full, with the rest retrieved from reference TRBV5-4 and TRBJ1-2, is ETGVTQSPTHLIKTRGQQVTLRCSSQSGHNTVSWYQQALGQGPQFIFQYYREEENGRGNFPPRFSGLQFPNYSSELNVNALELDDSALYLCASSLGRGGVFDYGYTFGSGTRLTVV.

J is TRBJ1-1 and V is TRBV5-4, with 8 nucleotides matching TRBD1. This CDR3 is built from 11 residues. Trimming cost V 4 bases and J 8 bases; bases outside gene matches: 1. Germline V CDR1 and CDR2: SGHNT, YYREEE (reference sequence). CDR3 in amino acids: CASSGQGEAFF. The CDR3 DNA reads TGTGCCAGCAGCGGACAGGGAGAAGCTTTCTTT.

The rearrangement links TRBV29-1 to TRBJ2-7; D is possibly TRBD2 (7 bases). V was clipped by 2 bases and J by 2 bases, with 16 bases between them. Germline-derived CDR1 and CDR2 are SQVTM and ANQGSEA. The CDR3 has 15 amino acids. In DNA form, the CDR3 reads TGCAGCGTTGAAAGTCAAGGGGGGGACGCCTACGAGCAGTACTTC. Translating gives CSVESQGGDAYEQYF.

This chain links TRBV4-1 with TRBJ1-1; D ambiguous. The V and J ends lost 4 bases and 10 bases respectively, with 13 bases between them. The CDR3 has 12 residues. Germline V gene sequence: CDR1 MGHRA, CDR2 YSYEKL. CDR3 amino acids: CASSPRGEGAFF. CDR3 nucleotide sequence: TGCGCCAGCAGCCCCCGAGGAGAAGGAGCTTTCTTT.

This clone turned up a few times. The chain joins TRBV11-2 to TRBJ2-3, with D uncertain. The ends were cut back, 0 bases at V and 6 bases at J, with 7 bases in the middle. CDR3 length: 13 amino acids. Germline V lookup: CDR1 SGHAT, CDR2 FQNNGV. The CDR3, as DNA: TGTGCCAGCAGCTTAGATCAAGAGGATACGCAGTATTTT. Translated, it gives CASSLDQEDTQYF.

The chain couples TRBV5-1 to TRBJ1-2; 9 nucleotides agree with TRBD1. The V gene's germline CDR1 is SGHRS and CDR2 YFSETQ. V was pared by 0 bases and J by 2 bases, with 2 bases of the junction left unmatched. The CDR3 extends over 15 amino acids. DNA for the CDR3: TGCGCCAGCAGCTTGGTGACAGGGGGGAACTATGGCTACACCTTC. Residues: CASSLVTGGNYGYTF.

The V call is TRBV24-1, the J call TRBJ1-2, with D unresolved. Germline V gene lookup returns CDR1 KGHDR and CDR2 SFDVKD. Trimming shortened V by 4 bases and J by 7 bases, and 18 bases separated the two germline ends. The CDR3 runs to 15 residues. The CDR3 coding sequence is TGTGCCACCAGTGACTCATCTCCGAAAACAAGTGGCTACACCTTC. Its protein product is CATSDSSPKTSGYTF.

The chain is built from TRBV19 and TRBJ2-3, with D perhaps TRBD1 (5 bases). V lost 1 base to trimming and J lost 0 bases, with 11 bases between them. Germline CDR1 LNHDA, CDR2 SQIVND (reference sequence). The CDR3 runs to 16 residues. The CDR3 DNA reads as TGTGCCAGTAGTATAGGGACATTGGCTAGCACAGATACGCAGTATTTT. Protein: CASSIGTLASTDTQYF.

The gene calls are TRBV13 and TRBJ2-3, with a tentative D call TRBD2 (6 bases). Per germline, CDR1 PRHDT and CDR2 FYEKMQ (reference sequence). This CDR3 contains 15 residues. V gave up 5 bases and J gave up 6 bases, with 18 bases separating them. DNA for the CDR3: TGTGCCAGCAGCCTCAAACACTTTCGGGGGGATACGCAGTATTTT. As protein: CASSLKHFRGDTQYF.

The rearrangement uses TRBV20-1 and TRBJ2-1; maybe TRBD2 (7 bases). This CDR3 spans 17 amino acids. The V end lost 3 bases, the J end lost 0 bases, and 18 bases lay between the germline ends. CDR1 is DFQATT, CDR2 SNEGSKA, per germline (reference sequence). CDR3 sequence: CSASLAGARSSYNEQFF. CDR3 in DNA: TGCAGTGCTAGTCTCGCGGGGGCCCGAAGCTCCTACAATGAGCAGTTCTTC.

V usage is TRBV12-3 or TRBV12-4 and J usage is TRBJ2-7, with a weak D call TRBD1 (5 bases). V lost 8 bases, J lost 2 bases, and 10 bases lay in between. This CDR3 spans 12 amino acids. CDR3 region: CASGPGPYEQYF. The DNA for the CDR3 is TGTGCCAGCGGGCCAGGGCCCTACGAGCAGTACTTC.

The rearrangement joins TRBV11-2 to TRBJ2-7; weak D call: TRBD2 (6 bases). CDR1 SGHAT and CDR2 FQNNGV come from the germline V gene. V dropped 4 bases and J dropped 5 bases, with 18 bases sitting between them. The CDR3 length is 15 residues. CDR3 DNA sequence: TGTGCCAGCAGCTCGGGGCGGGGCTTAAAGAACGAGCAGTACTTC. Translated: CASSSGRGLKNEQYF.

The chain combines TRBV5-1 with TRBJ1-3; a possible D gene is TRBD1 (5 bases). Germline V CDR1 and CDR2: SGHRS, YFSETQ. This CDR3 is built from 18 residues. Trimming pared 1 base from V and 0 bases from J, leaving 17 bases between. Here the CDR3 DNA reads TGCGCCAGCAGCTTGACAGGATCTCCTACGAACTCTGGAAACACCATATATTTT. The encoded protein is CASSLTGSPTNSGNTIYF.

For the CDR3, the DNA is TGTGCCAGCAGCGTTACTAGGGAACAAGAGACCCAGTACTTC. Translating gives CASSVTREQETQYF. This chain links TRBV9 with TRBJ2-5; perhaps TRBD2 as D (5 bases). Looked up from germline, CDR1 is SGDLS and CDR2 is YYNGEE. Trimming stripped 2 bases from V and 2 bases from J, with 10 bases between. The CDR3 consists of 14 residues. Full variable domain (rest looked up from reference TRBV9 and TRBJ2-5): DSGVTQTPKHLITATGQRVTLRCSPRSGDLSVYWYQQSLDQGLQFLIQYYNGEERAKGNILERFSAQQFPDLHSELNLSSLELGDSALYFCASSVTREQETQYFGPGTRLLVL.

The DNA of the CDR3 is TGTGCCAGCAGTGGGCCCAAGAGGGTTGGCTACACCTTC. Protein: CASSGPKRVGYTF. The V call is TRBV12-3 or TRBV12-4, the J call TRBJ1-2, with D uncertain. Trimming stripped 5 bases from V and 7 bases from J, with 14 bases between. CDR3 length: 13 residues.

The J gene is TRBJ2-1, the V gene TRBV5-1; TRBD2 is a possible D gene (5 bases). Germline V gene data show CDR1 as SGHRS and CDR2 as YFSETQ. This CDR3 comprises 12 residues. V was shortened by 4 bases and J by 7 bases, with 9 bases between the two germline ends. The CDR3 DNA follows: TGCGCCAGCAGCCCAACTAGTAATGAGCAGTTCTTC. Its translation is CASSPTSNEQFF.

This rearrangement joins TRBV2 to TRBJ1-1, with 8 bases lining up with TRBD1. Germline V CDR1 and CDR2: SNHLY, FYNNEI. The junction had 3 bases not matched to a gene; V was cut back by 4 bases and J by 2 bases. The CDR3 covers 14 residues. The CDR3 region is CASSAQGANTEAFF. CDR3 DNA: TGTGCCAGCAGTGCCCAGGGGGCTAACACTGAAGCTTTCTTT.

This clone has just a few counts. DNA for the CDR3: TGCGCCAGCAGCTTGGCTAGCGGTGCTAGCTCCTACAATGAGCAGTTCTTC. As protein: CASSLASGASSYNEQFF. The rearrangement links TRBV5-1 to TRBJ2-1; 7 bases align to TRBD2. V lost 0 bases, J lost 0 bases, and 6 bases stayed unmatched. CDR1 and CDR2 from the germline V gene are SGHRS and YFSETQ. The CDR3 sequence is 17 residues long.

The gene calls are TRBV12-3 or TRBV12-4 and TRBJ1-5; D is ambiguous. Trimming took off 1 base at V and 4 bases at J, with 2 bases between the two ends. The CDR3 has 12 amino acids. The CDR3 DNA sequence: TGTGCCAGCAGTTTAGTAAATCAGCCCCAGCATTTT. This gives the protein CASSLVNQPQHF.

The J gene is TRBJ2-2, the V gene TRBV12-5, with 7 bases matching TRBD2. CDR1 is LGHNT and CDR2 is FRNRAP in the germline V gene. Trimming took 5 bases from V and 6 from J; bases not matched to a gene: 3. The CDR3 has 13 residues. In nucleotides, the CDR3 is TGTGCTAGTGGTATAGGACTAGCCGGGGAGCTGTTTTTT. It codes for CASGIGLAGELFF.